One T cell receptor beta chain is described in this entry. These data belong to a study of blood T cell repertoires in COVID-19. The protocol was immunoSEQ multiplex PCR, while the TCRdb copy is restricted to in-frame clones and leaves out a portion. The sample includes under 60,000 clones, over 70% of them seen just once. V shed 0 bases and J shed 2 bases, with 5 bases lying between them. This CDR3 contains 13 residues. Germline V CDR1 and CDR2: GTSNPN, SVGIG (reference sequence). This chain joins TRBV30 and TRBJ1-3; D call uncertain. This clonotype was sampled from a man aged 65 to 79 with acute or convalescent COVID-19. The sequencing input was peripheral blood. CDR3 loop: CAWSVTPGNTIYF. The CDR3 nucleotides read TGTGCCTGGAGTGTGACTCCTGGAAACACCATATATTTT. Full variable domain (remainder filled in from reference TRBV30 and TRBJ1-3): SQTIHQWPATLVQPVGSPLSLECTVEGTSNPNLYWYRQAAGRGLQLLFYSVGIGQISSEVPQNLSASRPQDRQFILSSKKLLLSDSGFYLCAWSVTPGNTIYFGEGSWLTVV.